These 8 T cell receptor beta chains came from one sample sequenced in a study of blood T cell repertoires in COVID-19. The data were produced by immunoSEQ multiplex PCR, yet TCRdb's version contains in-frame clones alone and is incomplete. The sample lists about 250,000 clones, 85% to 90% occurring once. The sequencing sample was made of PBMCs or T cells enriched from blood (not recorded which). The source of these receptors is a man aged 40-49 years who had recovered from COVID-19.

The V call is TRBV28, the J call TRBJ1-2; 12 bases map to TRBD1. The germline V gene encodes CDR1 MDHEN and CDR2 SYDVKM. V lost 11 bases to trimming and J lost 4 bases; unmatched junction nucleotides: 11. The CDR3 spans 15 residues. In nucleotides, the CDR3 is TGTGCCGTCGGGACAGGGGGCGTAGGGGGCTATGGCTACACCTTC. Protein: CAVGTGGVGGYGYTF.

This chain connects TRBV10-3 to TRBJ1-1; D is undetermined. V lost 6 bases, J lost 5 bases, and 13 bases lay in between. From germline, CDR1 is ENHRY and CDR2 SYGVKD. The CDR3 length is 13 residues. The CDR3 coding sequence is TGTGCCATCAGACGGACTAGAGAAACTGAAGCTTTCTTT. The encoded protein is CAIRRTRETEAFF.

The rearrangement links TRBV21-1 to TRBJ2-7; TRBD1 is the table's D call, not checked against the DNA. TRBV21-1 is reported as a pseudogene. The CDR3 extends over 15 amino acids. The CDR3, as DNA: TGTGCCACCACAGAGACAGCAAGGAGCTCCTACGAGCAGTACTTC. Translating gives CATTETARSSYEQYF.

This clone was seen once. The chain couples TRBV19 to TRBJ2-7, with D unclear. The germline V and J ends were trimmed by 6 bases and 0 bases, with 6 bases remaining between them. This CDR3 contains 12 residues. CDR1 and CDR2 (germline): LNHDA, SQIVND (reference sequence). The DNA of the CDR3 is TGTGCCAGTAGCGCTAGCTCCTACGAGCAGTACTTC. Its translation: CASSASSYEQYF. The full variable domain, in which reference TRBV19 and TRBJ2-7 provide the parts outside the CDR3, is DGGITQSPKYLFRKEGQNVTLSCEQNLNHDAMYWYRQDPGQGLRLIYYSQIVNDFQKGDIAEGYSVSREKKESFPLTVTSAQKNPTAFYLCASSASSYEQYFGPGTRLTVT.

This chain joins TRBV9 and TRBJ2-1, with D perhaps matching TRBD1 (5 bases). The CDR3 contains 15 residues. Germline V CDR1 and CDR2: SGDLS, YYNGEE. V lost 0 bases and J lost 6, with 13 bases in between. CDR3 in amino acids: CASSVGGRAINEQFF. The CDR3, as DNA: TGTGCCAGCAGCGTAGGCGGCAGGGCGATCAATGAGCAGTTCTTC.

The chain is built from TRBV11-3 and TRBJ2-3; TRBD2 aligns across 16 bases. Trimming removed 5 bases from V and 5 bases from J; junction bases left unmatched: 7. The CDR3 is 17 amino acids. From germline, CDR1 is SGHNT and CDR2 YENEEA. The CDR3 protein is CASSPGTSGGALDTQYF. For the CDR3, the DNA is TGTGCCAGCAGCCCTGGGACTAGCGGGGGGGCCTTAGATACGCAGTATTTT. Filled out from reference TRBV11-3 and TRBJ2-3, the complete variable domain reads EAGVVQSPRYKIIEKKQPVAFWCNPISGHNTLYWYLQNLGQGPELLIRYENEEAVDDSQLPKDRFSAERLKGVDSTLKIQPAELGDSAVYLCASSPGTSGGALDTQYFGPGTRLTVL.

This rearrangement joins TRBV2 to TRBJ2-3, with D maybe TRBD1 (5 bases). V shed 4 bases and J shed 3 bases, with 5 bases lying between them. The CDR3 spans 12 residues. CDR1 SNHLY and CDR2 FYNNEI come from the germline V gene. In DNA, the CDR3 is TGTGCCAGCAGTGGACAGACAGATACGCAGTATTTT. It translates to CASSGQTDTQYF.

The J gene is TRBJ2-5, the V gene TRBV4-2; D ambiguous. V was trimmed by 0 bases and J by 5 bases, leaving 13 bases between them. Germline values: CDR1 LGHNA, CDR2 YNFKEQ. This CDR3 spans 15 amino acids. CDR3 region: CASSQEGFIGETQYF. The DNA of the CDR3 is TGTGCCAGCAGCCAAGAAGGATTCATCGGGGAGACCCAGTACTTC.